This T cell receptor beta chain was identified during a study of blood T cells in healthy people across ages. Findings of the study overall: Estimated diversity, derived from one million T cells, was regarded as an underestimate.

CDR1 and CDR2 from the germline V gene are MNHEY and SVGAGI. The CDR3 contains 13 residues. Trimming cost V 8 bases and J 2 bases, with 13 bases left between them. Points on this clonotype: Its specificity is not known.

Each donor had ten milliliters of peripheral blood drawn. Alongside a J-beta primer mix, a sample-barcoded 5' primer served in a second PCR lasting about 6 to 12 cycles. From each sample, at least 2.5 million paired-end reads containing CDR3 were obtained. TCRdb called the 5' RACE reads again in MiXCR, with one record for every CDR3 protein. The sample contains about 970,000 distinct CDR3 sequences, roughly 51% of which appear only once. The rearrangement links TRBV6-5 to TRBJ2-7, with D possibly TRBD1 on 6 matching bases. Material: blood. This clonotype originated in a woman aged 55-70 years in good health. CDR3 bases: TGTGCCAGCCTTTGGGGACACACCTACGAGCAGTACTTC. Encoded protein: CASLWGHTYEQYF.